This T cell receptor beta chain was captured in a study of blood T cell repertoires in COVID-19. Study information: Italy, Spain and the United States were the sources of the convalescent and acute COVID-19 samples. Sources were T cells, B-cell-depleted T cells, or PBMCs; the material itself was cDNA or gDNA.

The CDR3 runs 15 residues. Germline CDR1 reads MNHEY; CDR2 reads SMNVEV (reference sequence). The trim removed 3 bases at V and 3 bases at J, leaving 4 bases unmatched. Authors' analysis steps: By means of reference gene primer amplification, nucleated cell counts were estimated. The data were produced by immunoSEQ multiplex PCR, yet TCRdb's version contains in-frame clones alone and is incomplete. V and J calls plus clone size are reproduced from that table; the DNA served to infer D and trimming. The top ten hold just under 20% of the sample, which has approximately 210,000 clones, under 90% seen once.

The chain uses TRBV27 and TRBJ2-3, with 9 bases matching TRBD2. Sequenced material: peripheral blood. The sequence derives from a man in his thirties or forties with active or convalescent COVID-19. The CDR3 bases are TGTGCCAGCAGTTTCCCAGCGGGAGGTACAGATACGCAGTATTTT. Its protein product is CASSFPAGGTDTQYF.